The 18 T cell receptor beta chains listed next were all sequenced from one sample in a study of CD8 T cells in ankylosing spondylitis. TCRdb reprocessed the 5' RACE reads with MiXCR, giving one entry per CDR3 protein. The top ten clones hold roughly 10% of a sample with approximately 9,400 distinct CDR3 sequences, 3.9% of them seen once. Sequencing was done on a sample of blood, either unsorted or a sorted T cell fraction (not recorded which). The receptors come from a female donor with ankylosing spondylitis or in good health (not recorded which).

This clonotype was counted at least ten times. In nucleotides, the CDR3 is TGTGCCAGCAGCTCCCGCGGGGGGGGCGCCAGCTCCTACGAGCAGTACTTC. It codes for CASSSRGGGASSYEQYF. V and J are TRBV9 and TRBJ2-7; 9 bases agree with TRBD2. The CDR3 covers 17 residues. Germline lookup yields CDR1 SGDLS and CDR2 YYNGEE. J gave up 0 bases and V 4 bases, and 11 bases lay outside the gene matches.

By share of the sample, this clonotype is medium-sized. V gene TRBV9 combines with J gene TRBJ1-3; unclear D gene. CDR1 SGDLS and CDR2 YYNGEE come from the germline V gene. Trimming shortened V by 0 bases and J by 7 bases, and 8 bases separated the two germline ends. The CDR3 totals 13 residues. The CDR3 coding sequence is TGTGCCAGCAGCGTAGTGGCGGACAACACCATATATTTT. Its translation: CASSVVADNTIYF.

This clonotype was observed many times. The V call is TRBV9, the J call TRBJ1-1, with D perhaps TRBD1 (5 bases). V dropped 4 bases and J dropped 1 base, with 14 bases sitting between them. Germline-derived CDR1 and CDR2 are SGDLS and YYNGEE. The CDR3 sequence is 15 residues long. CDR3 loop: CASSTYTGTNTEAFF. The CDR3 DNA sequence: TGTGCCAGCAGCACTTATACAGGTACGAACACTGAAGCTTTCTTT.

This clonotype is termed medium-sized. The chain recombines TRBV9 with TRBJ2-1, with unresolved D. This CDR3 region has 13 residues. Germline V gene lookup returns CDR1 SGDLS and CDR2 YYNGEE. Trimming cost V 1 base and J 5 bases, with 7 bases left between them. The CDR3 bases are TGTGCCAGCAGCGTATGGCAGAACAATGAGCAGTTCTTC. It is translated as CASSVWQNNEQFF.

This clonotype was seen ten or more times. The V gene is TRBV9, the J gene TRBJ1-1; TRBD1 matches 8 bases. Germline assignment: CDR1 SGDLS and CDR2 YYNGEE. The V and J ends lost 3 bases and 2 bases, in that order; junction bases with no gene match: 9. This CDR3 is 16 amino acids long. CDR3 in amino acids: CASSAPTGAINTEAFF. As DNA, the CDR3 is TGTGCCAGCAGCGCCCCGACAGGGGCCATAAACACTGAAGCTTTCTTT.

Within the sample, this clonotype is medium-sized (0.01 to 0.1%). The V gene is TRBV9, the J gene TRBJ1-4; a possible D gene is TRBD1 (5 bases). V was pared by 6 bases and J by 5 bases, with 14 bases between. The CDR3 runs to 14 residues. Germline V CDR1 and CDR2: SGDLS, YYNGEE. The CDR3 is CASTPRAENEKLFF. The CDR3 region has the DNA TGTGCCAGCACGCCCAGGGCAGAGAATGAAAAACTGTTTTTT.

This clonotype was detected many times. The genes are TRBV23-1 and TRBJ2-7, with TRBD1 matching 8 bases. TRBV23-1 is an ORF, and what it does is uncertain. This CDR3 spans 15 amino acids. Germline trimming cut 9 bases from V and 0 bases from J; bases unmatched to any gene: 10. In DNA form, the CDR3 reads TGCGCCAGACCCCAGGGGACAGGCCGCTCCTACGAGCAGTACTTC. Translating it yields CARPQGTGRSYEQYF.

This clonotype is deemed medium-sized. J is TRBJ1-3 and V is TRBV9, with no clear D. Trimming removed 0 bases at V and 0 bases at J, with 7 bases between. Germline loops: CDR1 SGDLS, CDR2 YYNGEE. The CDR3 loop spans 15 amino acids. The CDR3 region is CASSVDSSSGNTIYF. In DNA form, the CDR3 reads TGTGCCAGCAGCGTAGATTCCAGCTCTGGAAACACCATATATTTT.

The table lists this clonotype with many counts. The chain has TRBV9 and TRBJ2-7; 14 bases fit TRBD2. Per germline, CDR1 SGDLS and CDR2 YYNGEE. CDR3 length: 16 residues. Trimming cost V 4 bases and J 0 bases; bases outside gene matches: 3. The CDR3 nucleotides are TGTGCCAGCAGCCCGGGACTAGCGGGGGCCTCCTACGAGCAGTACTTC. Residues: CASSPGLAGASYEQYF. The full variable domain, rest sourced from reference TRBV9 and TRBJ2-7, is DSGVTQTPKHLITATGQRVTLRCSPRSGDLSVYWYQQSLDQGLQFLIQYYNGEERAKGNILERFSAQQFPDLHSELNLSSLELGDSALYFCASSPGLAGASYEQYFGPGTRLTVT.

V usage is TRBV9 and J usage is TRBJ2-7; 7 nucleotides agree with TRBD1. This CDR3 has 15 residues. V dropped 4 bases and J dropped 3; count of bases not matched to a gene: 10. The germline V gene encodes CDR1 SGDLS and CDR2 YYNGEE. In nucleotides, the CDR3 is TGTGCCAGCAGCCCCCGACAGGGAGAAATCTACGAGCAGTACTTC. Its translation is CASSPRQGEIYEQYF.

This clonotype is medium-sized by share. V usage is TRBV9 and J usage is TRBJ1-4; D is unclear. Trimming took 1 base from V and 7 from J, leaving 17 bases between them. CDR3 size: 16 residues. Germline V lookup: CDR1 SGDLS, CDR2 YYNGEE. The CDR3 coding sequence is TGTGCCAGCAGCGTATTGGGTCTTGGGGATGGTGAAAAACTGTTTTTT. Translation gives CASSVLGLGDGEKLFF. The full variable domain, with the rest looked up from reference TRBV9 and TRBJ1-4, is DSGVTQTPKHLITATGQRVTLRCSPRSGDLSVYWYQQSLDQGLQFLIQYYNGEERAKGNILERFSAQQFPDLHSELNLSSLELGDSALYFCASSVLGLGDGEKLFFGSGTQLSVL.

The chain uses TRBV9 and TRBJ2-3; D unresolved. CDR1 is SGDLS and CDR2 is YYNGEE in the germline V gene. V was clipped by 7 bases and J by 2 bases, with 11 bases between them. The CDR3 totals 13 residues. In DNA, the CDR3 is TGTGCCAGCGGCCCGGTCCCCACAGATACGCAGTATTTT. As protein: CASGPVPTDTQYF.

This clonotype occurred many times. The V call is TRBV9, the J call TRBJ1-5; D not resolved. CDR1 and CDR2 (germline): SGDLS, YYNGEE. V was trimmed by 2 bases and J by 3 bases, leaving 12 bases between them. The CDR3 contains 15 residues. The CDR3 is CASSVHGQLNQPQHF. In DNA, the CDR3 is TGTGCCAGCAGCGTGCACGGGCAGCTCAATCAGCCCCAGCATTTT.

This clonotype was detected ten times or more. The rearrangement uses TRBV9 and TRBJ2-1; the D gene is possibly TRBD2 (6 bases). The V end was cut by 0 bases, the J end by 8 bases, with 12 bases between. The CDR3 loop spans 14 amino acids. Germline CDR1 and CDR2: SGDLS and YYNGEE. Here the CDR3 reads CASSVDGEAYEQFF. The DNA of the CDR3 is TGTGCCAGCAGCGTAGACGGGGAGGCATATGAGCAGTTCTTC.

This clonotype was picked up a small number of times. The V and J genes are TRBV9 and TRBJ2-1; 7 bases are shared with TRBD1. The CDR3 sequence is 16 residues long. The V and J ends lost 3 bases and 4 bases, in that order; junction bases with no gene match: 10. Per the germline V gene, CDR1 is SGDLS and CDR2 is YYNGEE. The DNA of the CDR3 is TGTGCCAGCAGCGCCGAGTGGGGGACAGTGTACAATGAGCAGTTCTTC. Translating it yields CASSAEWGTVYNEQFF.

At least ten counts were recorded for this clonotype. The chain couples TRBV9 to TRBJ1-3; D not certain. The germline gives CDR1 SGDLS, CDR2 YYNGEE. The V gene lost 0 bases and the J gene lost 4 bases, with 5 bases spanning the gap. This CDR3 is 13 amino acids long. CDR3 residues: CASSVEPGNTIYF. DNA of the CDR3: TGTGCCAGCAGCGTAGAGCCAGGAAACACCATATATTTT.

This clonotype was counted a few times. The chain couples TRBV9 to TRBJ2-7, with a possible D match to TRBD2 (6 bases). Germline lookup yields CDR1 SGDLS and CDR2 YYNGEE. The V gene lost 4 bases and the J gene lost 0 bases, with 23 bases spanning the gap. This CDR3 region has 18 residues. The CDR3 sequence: CASSSPAGEAGSSYEQYF. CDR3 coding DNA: TGTGCCAGCAGCTCCCCAGCCGGGGAGGCTGGATCCTCCTACGAGCAGTACTTC. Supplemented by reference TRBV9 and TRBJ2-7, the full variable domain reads DSGVTQTPKHLITATGQRVTLRCSPRSGDLSVYWYQQSLDQGLQFLIQYYNGEERAKGNILERFSAQQFPDLHSELNLSSLELGDSALYFCASSSPAGEAGSSYEQYFGPGTRLTVT.

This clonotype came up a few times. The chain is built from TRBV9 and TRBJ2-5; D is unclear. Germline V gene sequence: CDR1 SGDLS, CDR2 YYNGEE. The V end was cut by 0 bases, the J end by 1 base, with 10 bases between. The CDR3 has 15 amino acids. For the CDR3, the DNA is TGTGCCAGCAGCGTAGTGGGCAGCCCCCAAGAGACCCAGTACTTC. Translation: CASSVVGSPQETQYF.